The following is a T cell receptor beta chain sequence with its context. Seattle's enrolled individuals joined amid active infection and were then monitored longitudinally. Trimming pared 0 bases from V and 0 bases from J, leaving 4 bases between. The CDR3 spans 13 residues. Germline V gene lookup returns CDR1 SGHTS and CDR2 YDEGEE. This sample was taken from a study of blood T cell repertoires in COVID-19. Study-wide context: Acute and convalescent COVID-19 specimens originated in the United States, Italy and Spain. In each case, the material was cDNA or gDNA derived from T cells, B-cell-depleted T cells, or PBMCs.

Original handling: Cell counts per sample came from amplifying reference gene primers. Measured with immunoSEQ multiplex PCR; TCRdb has only the in-frame clones, and not every one. The V and J calls and clone size come from that table; D and trimming were worked out from the DNA. The sample lists 250,000 to 400,000 clones; about 91% were seen once. The TCR comes from a woman aged 25 to 39 with COVID-19, enrolled during active disease. The source material was peripheral blood. The chain is built from TRBV5-8 and TRBJ2-7; D unclear. The CDR3 loop reads CASSLDNSYEQYV. In nucleotides, the CDR3 is TGTGCCAGCAGCTTGGATAACTCCTACGAGCAGTACGTC.